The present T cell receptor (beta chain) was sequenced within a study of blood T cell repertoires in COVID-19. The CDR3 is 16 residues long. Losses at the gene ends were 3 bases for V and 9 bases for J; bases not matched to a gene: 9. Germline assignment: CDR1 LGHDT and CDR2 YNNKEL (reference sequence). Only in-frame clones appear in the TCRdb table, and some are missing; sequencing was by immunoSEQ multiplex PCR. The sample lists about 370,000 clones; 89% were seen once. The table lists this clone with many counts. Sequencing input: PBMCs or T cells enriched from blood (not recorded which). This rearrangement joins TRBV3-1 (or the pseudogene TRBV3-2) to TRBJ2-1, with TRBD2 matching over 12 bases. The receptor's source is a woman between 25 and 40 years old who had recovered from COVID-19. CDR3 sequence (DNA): TGTGCCAGCAGCCACCCTAGCGGGAGGGCCATACGTGAGCAGTTCTTC. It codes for CASSHPSGRAIREQFF.